This T cell receptor (beta chain) was profiled in a study of beta chain features in type 1 diabetes. Findings and caveats of the study: Among all four CD4+ subsets, Type 1 diabetes patients had TCRB CDR3s that were moderately but significantly shorter. Although PCR might favor shorter templates, it would do so equally in patients and controls. A greater similarity of naive, central memory and Treg TCRB repertoires was seen among patients than among healthy donors.

On this clone itself: The antigen remains undetermined.

Expressed TCRB transcripts were sequenced after all isolated RNA was converted to cDNA. Clones were read by immunoSEQ multiplex PCR, and TCRdb kept only the in-frame ones, dropping some. This table holds 250,000 to 300,000 clones, about 24% found once. The sequenced sample was naive CD4+ T cells from blood. The clonotype originates from a woman under 40 with type 1 diabetes.

In DNA, the CDR3 is TGCGCCAGCAGTCAATCGGAAAGGGGATTACAAGAGACCCAGTACTTC. Protein sequence: CASSQSERGLQETQYF. The rearrangement joins TRBV23-1 to TRBJ2-5; perhaps TRBD1 as D (5 bases). TRBV23-1 is annotated as an ORF whose role is uncertain. V lost 0 bases to trimming and J lost 2 bases, with 13 bases between them. The CDR3 is 16 residues long.